This entry is about one TCR beta chain. This clonotype was detected ten times or more. It lacks a known antigen. Base qualities were left out, and no much larger clone turns up one base away. The data were taken from a study of identical twins (dated by TCRdb to the mid-2010s). At the level of the whole study: To test whether fetal clonotypes persist, this study deep-sequenced TCR alpha and beta repertoires from monozygotic twins, from unrelated adults of various ages, and from cord blood. To rule out contamination, replicate twin experiments were performed at different times with different library preparation protocols. Here is what the overall study found, with its caveats: Invariant T cells such as MAIT and iNKT could partly confound zero-insertion analyses, although diverse VJ usage argued against such confounding for most clonotypes. Compared with coincidental sharing between unrelated individuals, out-of-frame TCR alpha sequences shared between twins showed an excess of sequences with low generation probability. Recombination models systematically underestimated out-of-frame TCR alpha sharing in monozygotic twins but agreed with sharing between unrelated individuals. The excess sharing between twins in beta out-of-frame sequences was weaker because fewer shared sequences reduced the signal-to-noise ratio. Because the same donors could not be followed over many years, the conclusions depended on cross-sectional statistical analysis. Abundant cord blood beta clonotypes carried fewer insertions; young adult naive repertoires showed a weaker similar trend, while memory repertoires showed none.

The germline V gene encodes CDR1 LNHNV and CDR2 YYDKDF (reference sequence). The junction shows trimming of 5 bases on V and 3 bases on J, plus 17 bases between the germline ends. From the cysteine up to the phenylalanine, the CDR3 has a length of 15 residues. Only the CDR3 DNA stays, 45 bases, in frame from base 1. Every donor was a healthy Caucasian. The twin cohort comprised three pairs of female monozygotic twins, all aged roughly 18 to 29 years. Peripheral blood mononuclear cells were the source from which RNA for the TCR libraries was isolated. The library was built by means of 5' RACE. The sample was run on an Illumina HiSeq 2000. A universal primer binding site was introduced by template switching, and a unique molecular identifier was present in the final cDNA, enabling accurate counting of TCR cDNA molecules. Specific primers in the conserved constant-segment region were used to synthesize first-strand cDNA for the TCR alpha and beta chains. To control for contamination, every cDNA library was double barcoded, receiving both a SMART-Mk sample barcode and Illumina barcodes. Two successive PCR steps introduced TruSeq adapter sequences along with Illumina sample barcodes. Sequencing of the TCR alpha and beta cDNA libraries was done on the Illumina HiSeq platform using custom primers. The authors processed their data as follows. MiGEC processed the raw reads to extract unique molecular identifiers, while MiXCR was used to determine the CDR3 positions. For each individual, recombination models were inferred using an EM algorithm with the repgenHMM and IGoR tools. Shared clonotypes were analyzed with the tcR package in R, and sharing was normalized by the product of cloneset sizes. To study raw recombination free of thymic and clonal selection effects, out-of-frame nonproductive sequences were analyzed. Using fastp at Q25 and MiXCR, TCRdb reprocessed the public reads and kept productive beta chains. Under each unique CDR3 protein, matching rows form one entry showing the most common genes and DNA. The V and J calls here are based on TCRdb, not the publication. The sample yields 500,000 to 700,000 distinct CDR3 sequences; under 8.5% were counted once. The top ten hold over 1.5% of the sample.

The same sample was also studied in work on yellow fever vaccine responses in identical twins. The second study, in turn, reports: According to the authors, in identical twins the way T cells responded to vaccination appeared partly convergent and partly personalized. The study precisely tracked vaccine-responding T cell clones in identical twins.

Material: PBMCs. This clonotype was sampled from a woman aged 18 to 35 in good health. The sequence links TRBV15 to TRBJ2-7; TRBD2 might be the D gene, on 5 matching bases. Here is the DNA: TGTGCCACCAGCCCCGAGGGCCGGTTTTACTACGAGCAGTACTTC. The encoded protein is CATSPEGRFYYEQYF.